These T cell receptor beta chains were read from a single sample in a study of cytomegalovirus exposure and HLA in healthy donors. Using immunoSEQ multiplex PCR, the repertoire was profiled, and TCRdb retains in-frame clones only, with some absent. The data contain around 78,000 clones, roughly 64% of them singletons. Sample: PBMCs. All receptors derive from a man younger than 45 in good health and CMV-seropositive. The conserved cysteine and the conserved F or W are not part of the CDR3 here. Size values are once, few and many counts, or a class for expanded clones, and some rows have none.

clone_size v_call cdr3_aa
. TRBV5-1 ASSFTGIANYGYT
. TRBV16 ASSLTSGRGSYEQY
. TRBV5-1 ASSSRMVRNEQF
. TRBV12-5 ASEKTSGPDSYEQY
few TRBV5-1 ASSLSGTHEQY
. TRBV28 ASSTLGGNQETQY
. TRBV4-2 ASSQQGDTQY
. TRBV5-1 ASSLSSDTGALYGYT
. TRBV28 ASVTGVGGQPQH
. TRBV14 ASSQEFRTAKNEQF
. TRBV4-1 ASSFQPGQGPANYGYT
. TRBV18 ASSGQLSTNEKLF
. TRBV18 ASSPGTGGYEQY
. TRBV25-1 ASSEQGRETQY
. TRBV7-3 ASSSTYQETQY
few TRBV25-1 ASSEPSGTFTEAF
. TRBV7-6 ASSSATTSRKETQY
. TRBV2 ASSDIVAGLSTF
. TRBV27 ASSLFKPGELF
many TRBV13 ASSNLGRGGHSPLH
. TRBV7-9 ASSLGAEAGELF
. TRBV9 ASRPPLETGELF
few TRBV10-3 AISAGLFQETQY
. TRBV29-1 SVILAGVRTDTQY
few TRBV5-6 ASSFKTSRKETQY
once TRBV6-4 ASSGGADTQY
. TRBV5-1 ASSLGGGTEAF
. TRBV7-7 ASSAQQGNEQF
. TRBV10-3 AISVSGRRDEQF
. TRBV19 ASSILVGQMHEQF
. TRBV19 ASSIEISGVFNEQF
. TRBV5-4 ASSTGQGVPGYT
. TRBV7-9 ASSWGGNTEAF
. TRBV15 ATSRDQGEAF
few TRBV29-1 SAPEGTGTYEQY
. TRBV4-1 ASSQVYSNQPQH
. TRBV5-6 ASSSYFTGGGSPLH
. TRBV6-6 ASKGDAAFGYT
medium-sized TRBV6-1 ASSELSGANVLT
few TRBV5-4 ASSGLQNIQY
. TRBV2 ASRPGLATDTQY
. TRBV18 ASSSTANEKLF
. TRBV15 ATSIAGRQETQY
few TRBV13 ASSLYRNQETQY
. TRBV18 ASSLTSEAVEQY
few TRBV29-1 SVEKGSTDTQY
. TRBV7-9 ASSSDRDPDSPLH
. TRBV5-1 ASSFGGVSTDTQY
. TRBV5-4 ASRPDLNTGELF
. TRBV11-3 ASSLDADRGTPLH
once TRBV28 ASSPYRAINYGYT
. TRBV28 ASSSPGYRNEQF
. TRBV2 ATKEEVVGNEQF
. TRBV6-5 ASSYSGQGRYEQY
few TRBV5-6 ASLKGSYGYT
. TRBV7-9 ASSPRTLDTDTQY